A single sample gave rise to the 9 T cell receptor beta chains below, sequenced in a study of blood T cells in healthy people across ages. With a J-beta primer mix and a sample-barcoded 5' primer, a second PCR ran roughly 6 to 12 cycles. TCRdb processed the 5' RACE reads anew with MiXCR; each CDR3 protein has one entry. Found here are approximately 2,000,000 distinct CDR3 sequences, 30% to 40% of them singletons; the top ten hold 23%. Sequencing was carried out using blood. The receptors come from a human donor in good health.

This chain uses TRBV7-9 with TRBJ2-1, with TRBD2 matching 8 bases. Germline V CDR1 and CDR2: SEHNR, FQNEAQ (reference sequence). This CDR3 is built from 15 residues. V trimming: 2 bases; J trimming: 5 bases; junction bases outside the gene matches: 5. The CDR3 here is CASSLMSGRNNEQFF. CDR3 coding DNA: TGTGCCAGCAGCTTAATGAGCGGGAGAAACAATGAGCAGTTCTTC.

The rearrangement uses TRBV29-1 and TRBJ2-5; 7 positions agree with TRBD1. The V and J ends lost 3 bases and 5 bases, in that order; junction bases with no gene match: 9. Germline V gives CDR1 SQVTM, CDR2 ANQGSEA. The length of the CDR3 is 14 residues. The CDR3: CSVEPTGAGETQYF. CDR3 bases: TGCAGCGTTGAGCCAACAGGGGCCGGGGAGACCCAGTACTTC.

This clonotype was counted only a few times. The J gene is TRBJ2-3, the V gene TRBV29-1, with unresolved D. The V end lost 6 bases, the J end lost 3 bases, and 13 bases lay between the germline ends. The CDR3 is 13 amino acids. The germline V gene encodes CDR1 SQVTM and CDR2 ANQGSEA. CDR3 amino acids: CSVTPTGTDTQYF. The CDR3, as DNA: TGCAGCGTCACACCGACTGGGACAGATACGCAGTATTTT.

There are many counts of this clonotype. CDR3 sequence reads: CATRLAGGLVSYNEQFF. As DNA, the CDR3 is TGTGCCACCAGGCTAGCGGGGGGGCTGGTATCCTACAATGAGCAGTTCTTC. V is TRBV15 and J is TRBJ2-1; 12 nucleotides line up with TRBD2. Trimming at V came to 6 bases and at J to 1 base, leaving 7 bases not matched to a gene. This CDR3 region has 17 residues. Germline-derived CDR1 and CDR2 are LNHNV and YYDKDF (reference sequence). Filled out from reference TRBV15 and TRBJ2-1, the complete variable domain reads DAMVIQNPRYQVTQFGKPVTLSCSQTLNHNVMYWYQQKSSQAPKLLFHYYDKDFNNEADTPDNFQSRRPNTSFCFLDIRSPGLGDTAMYLCATRLAGGLVSYNEQFFGPGTRLTVL.

The chain combines TRBV6-2 or TRBV6-3 with TRBJ1-6; 7 nucleotides line up with TRBD1. V lost 6 bases to trimming and J lost 10 bases; unmatched junction nucleotides: 9. Germline lookup yields CDR1 MNHEY and CDR2 SVGEGT. The CDR3 covers 14 residues. CDR3 region: CASSLDRDGSPLHF. The CDR3 coding sequence is TGTGCCAGCAGCCTTGACAGGGATGGATCACCCCTCCACTTT.

This rearrangement joins TRBV29-1 to TRBJ1-2, with 8 bases aligning to TRBD1. V dropped 0 bases and J dropped 3; count of bases not matched to a gene: 6. The CDR3 is 15 residues long. Germline V lookup: CDR1 SQVTM, CDR2 ANQGSEA. The CDR3 nucleotides are TGCAGCGTTGAAGATTTAACAGGGGGGGACTATGGCTACACCTTC. Residues: CSVEDLTGGDYGYTF. Full variable domain (rest looked up from reference TRBV29-1 and TRBJ1-2): SAVISQKPSRDICQRGTSLTIQCQVDSQVTMMFWYRQQPGQSLTLIATANQGSEATYESGFVIDKFPISRPNLTFSTLTVSNMSPEDSSIYLCSVEDLTGGDYGYTFGSGTRLTVV.

This clonotype came up a few times. The chain employs TRBV7-8 and TRBJ2-7; D uncertain. V was trimmed by 0 bases and J by 1 base, leaving 7 bases between them. The CDR3 runs to 14 residues. Germline V gene sequence: CDR1 SGHVS, CDR2 FQNEAQ. Here the CDR3 reads CASSLASVSYEQYF. In nucleotides, the CDR3 is TGTGCCAGCAGCTTAGCTTCAGTTTCCTACGAGCAGTACTTC.

This clonotype was seen repeatedly, ten times or more. The gene calls are TRBV7-2 and TRBJ2-1, with D uncertain. Germline V gene data show CDR1 as SGHTA and CDR2 as FQGNSA. Trimming removed 1 base at V and 4 bases at J, with 11 bases between. The CDR3 extends over 15 amino acids. The CDR3 coding sequence is TGTGCCAGCAGCTTAGGGCAGGAAAAGTACAATGAGCAGTTCTTC. Encoded protein: CASSLGQEKYNEQFF.

V gene TRBV20-1 combines with J gene TRBJ2-5; a possible D gene is TRBD2 (5 bases). Trimming removed 7 bases from V and 1 base from J, with 22 bases in between. The CDR3 extends over 16 amino acids. Germline V CDR1 and CDR2: DFQATT, SNEGSKA (reference sequence). Written as DNA, the CDR3 is TGCAGTGTTAATACGGGATCAGGTATCCTCCAAGAGACCCAGTACTTC. It encodes CSVNTGSGILQETQYF.